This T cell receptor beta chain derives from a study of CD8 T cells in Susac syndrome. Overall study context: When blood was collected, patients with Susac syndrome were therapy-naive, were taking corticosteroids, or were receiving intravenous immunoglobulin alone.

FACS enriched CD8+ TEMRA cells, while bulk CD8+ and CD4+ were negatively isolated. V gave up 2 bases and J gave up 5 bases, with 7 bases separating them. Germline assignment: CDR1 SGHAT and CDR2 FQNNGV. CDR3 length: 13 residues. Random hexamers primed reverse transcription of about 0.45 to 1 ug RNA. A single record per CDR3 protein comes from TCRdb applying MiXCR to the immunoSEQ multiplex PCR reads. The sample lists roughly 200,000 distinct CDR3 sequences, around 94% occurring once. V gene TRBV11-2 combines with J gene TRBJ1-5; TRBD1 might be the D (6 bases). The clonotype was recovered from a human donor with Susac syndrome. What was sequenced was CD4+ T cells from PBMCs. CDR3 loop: CASSLYRDQPQHF. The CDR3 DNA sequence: TGTGCCAGCAGCTTATACAGGGATCAGCCCCAGCATTTT.